Below, 7 T cell receptor beta chains from the same sample are listed, as sequenced in a study of blood T cell repertoires in COVID-19. The method was immunoSEQ multiplex PCR; TCRdb's version includes in-frame clones alone and lacks a portion of them. There are about 120,000 clones in the sample; roughly 89% occur only once, and approximately 4.5% lies in the top ten. Sequencing was done on a sample of peripheral blood. The source of these receptors is a man in his sixties with COVID-19, enrolled during active disease.

V usage is TRBV2 and J usage is TRBJ1-5; TRBD1 is a possible D gene (5 bases). CDR3 size: 14 residues. Germline V lookup: CDR1 SNHLY, CDR2 FYNNEI. With 4 bases removed from V and 4 bases from J, the gap between germline ends came to 11 bases. CDR3 in amino acids: CASSAEQANQPQHF. DNA for the CDR3: TGTGCCAGCAGTGCAGAACAGGCGAATCAGCCCCAGCATTTT.

The CDR3 here is CASIGGQGRFSYEQYF. DNA for the CDR3: TGTGCCAGCATTGGCGGACAGGGGCGGTTCAGCTACGAGCAGTACTTC. The chain uses TRBV5-6 and TRBJ2-7, with 9 nucleotides matching TRBD1. Germline V CDR1 and CDR2: SGHDT, YYEEEE. With V trimmed by 6 bases and J by 3 bases, 13 bases remained unmatched. There are 16 residues in the CDR3.

This rearrangement joins TRBV11-3 to TRBJ2-5, with TRBD1 identical over 7 bases. Trimming removed 5 bases from V and 4 bases from J; junction bases left unmatched: 7. The CDR3 runs 14 residues. Germline V CDR1 and CDR2: SGHNT, YENEEA. This CDR3 reads CASSPTGTGETQYF. The CDR3 nucleotides read TGTGCCAGCAGCCCGACAGGGACCGGAGAGACCCAGTACTTC.

V is TRBV20-1 and J is TRBJ2-1, with 10 bases matching TRBD2. CDR1 is DFQATT, CDR2 SNEGSKA, per germline (reference sequence). The CDR3 is 16 residues long. The V and J ends lost 3 bases and 2 bases, in that order; junction bases with no gene match: 7. DNA of the CDR3: TGCAGTGCTAGTCCAGCGGGGGGGCGCACCTACAATGAGCAGTTCTTC. Encoded protein: CSASPAGGRTYNEQFF.

This sequence joins TRBV11-1 and TRBJ2-2; D unresolved. Germline CDR1 and CDR2: SGHAT and FQDESV (reference sequence). The ends were cut back, 3 bases at V and 5 bases at J, with 13 bases in the middle. The length of the CDR3 is 15 residues. CDR3 amino acids: CASSFLPTVTGELFF. For the CDR3, the DNA is TGTGCCAGCAGCTTCCTACCCACAGTTACCGGGGAGCTGTTTTTT.

V and J are TRBV7-6 and TRBJ2-5, with D uncertain. V was shortened by 1 base and J by 1 base, with 13 bases between the two germline ends. The V gene's germline CDR1 is SGHVS and CDR2 FNYEAQ. CDR3 length: 16 residues. Written as DNA, the CDR3 is TGTGCCAGCAGCTTAGGAGGTAGGCGGCTCCAAGAGACCCAGTACTTC. Translation: CASSLGGRRLQETQYF.

J is TRBJ2-7 and V is TRBV9; the D gene is possibly TRBD2 (6 bases). The CDR3 runs to 14 residues. The V end lost 4 bases, the J end lost 0 bases, and 11 bases lay between the germline ends. CDR1 and CDR2 from the germline V gene are SGDLS and YYNGEE. CDR3 in DNA: TGTGCCAGCAGCTCCGGGCGGGACTCCTACGAGCAGTACTTC. It translates to CASSSGRDSYEQYF.